The entry below describes one T cell receptor (beta chain). The antigen remains unidentified. These data originate in a study of breast tumors, draining lymph nodes, adjacent tissues. The study, taken as a whole, reports: The data were judged consistent with most tumor T cells coming from lymph node and expanding in tumor. Tumor TCR diversity was below lymph nodes but above nontumor tissue. That most tumor T cells come from lymph nodes remained unproven.

Axillary draining lymph nodes of breast cancer patients supplied the node samples. The V end was cut by 7 bases, the J end by 8 bases, with 22 bases between. The germline V gene has CDR1 SGDLS and CDR2 YYNGEE. The CDR3 length is 15 residues. MiXCR was run by TCRdb on the multiplex PCR reads, yielding one entry per CDR3 protein. The sample has approximately 250,000 distinct CDR3 sequences; nearly 35% are singletons. The chain uses TRBV9 and TRBJ1-3; D is possibly TRBD1 (6 bases). This TCR derives from a female donor with breast cancer. Some clones in this sample may be carry-over from other donors' samples. Sample: axillary lymph node tissue. Here the CDR3 DNA reads TGTGCCAGCCGTAACACAGGGAGCTATGGCTACACCATATATTTT. As protein: CASRNTGSYGYTIYF.